Listed here are 25 T cell receptor beta chains from one sample, sequenced in a study of cytomegalovirus exposure and HLA in healthy donors. The PCR made use of 60 Vbeta and 13 Jbeta primers. TCRdb's copy holds only in-frame clones and misses some; the assay was immunoSEQ multiplex PCR. The table has under 80,000 clones, roughly 65% seen once. The sequenced sample consisted of PBMCs. The receptors here all came from a young woman in good health and CMV-seronegative.

The V gene is TRBV7-2, the J gene TRBJ2-3; 7 positions agree with TRBD2. This CDR3 is 14 amino acids long. Trimming at V came to 6 bases and at J to 1 base, leaving 4 bases not matched to a gene. CDR1 and CDR2 from the germline V gene are SGHTA and FQGNSA. The CDR3 DNA reads as TGTGCCAGCAGGTCCCGGGGGGGCACAGATACGCAGTATTTT. This translates into CASRSRGGTDTQYF.

The chain carries TRBV6-5 and TRBJ2-1; TRBD1 might be the D (6 bases). The CDR3 is 12 amino acids. Germline assignment: CDR1 MNHEY and CDR2 SVGAGI. V was shortened by 7 bases and J by 8 bases, with 12 bases between the two germline ends. The CDR3 loop is CASNGRGDEQFF. As DNA, the CDR3 is TGTGCCAGCAACGGCAGGGGCGATGAGCAGTTCTTC.

This sequence joins TRBV28 and TRBJ1-2; maybe TRBD1 (6 bases). Trimming shortened V by 7 bases and J by 2 bases, and 8 bases separated the two germline ends. CDR1 is MDHEN and CDR2 is SYDVKM in the germline V gene. The CDR3 totals 12 residues. CDR3: CASTTGNYGYTF. The CDR3 nucleotides read TGTGCCAGCACTACAGGGAACTATGGCTACACCTTC.

This clone has just a few counts. The rearrangement uses TRBV5-1 and TRBJ1-1; possibly TRBD1 for D (5 bases). Germline CDR1 is SGHRS and CDR2 is YFSETQ. The CDR3 runs to 15 residues. The ends were cut back, 4 bases at V and 3 bases at J, with 16 bases in the middle. CDR3 coding DNA: TGCGCCAGCAGCCGTTCAGGGTCGGGGGACACTGAAGCTTTCTTT. It encodes CASSRSGSGDTEAFF.

The chain combines TRBV6-5 with TRBJ2-3; 11 bases are shared with TRBD2. The CDR3 length is 14 residues. CDR1 is MNHEY and CDR2 is SVGAGI in the germline V gene. J was trimmed by 2 bases and V by 8 bases; bases with no gene match: 3. The CDR3 here is CASVTSGATDTQYF. CDR3 bases: TGTGCCAGCGTGACTAGCGGGGCCACAGATACGCAGTATTTT.

The V gene is TRBV5-1, the J gene TRBJ2-3; 7 positions agree with TRBD1. Germline CDR1 SGHRS, CDR2 YFSETQ. Losses at the gene ends were 4 bases for V and 3 bases for J; bases not matched to a gene: 8. This CDR3 has 15 amino acids. The CDR3 loop is CASSHRDRRTDTQYF. DNA for the CDR3: TGCGCCAGCAGCCACAGGGACAGACGGACAGATACGCAGTATTTT.

The rearrangement uses TRBV7-8 and TRBJ2-5; the match to TRBD2 covers 9 bases. The CDR3 extends over 14 amino acids. Trimming cost V 7 bases and J 4 bases; bases outside gene matches: 7. Germline loops: CDR1 SGHVS, CDR2 FQNEAQ. This CDR3 is CASNQVTSGETQYF. The DNA for the CDR3 is TGTGCCAGCAACCAAGTGACTAGCGGAGAGACCCAGTACTTC.

The sample holds one count of this clone. This CDR3 is missing its conserved last phenylalanine or tryptophan, likely due to a read error. This sequence joins TRBV5-1 and TRBJ2-2; D remains unclear. CDR1 SGHRS and CDR2 YFSETQ come from the germline V gene. V lost 3 bases and J 4 bases, leaving 16 bases between the germline ends. This CDR3 region has 16 residues. The chain's CDR3 is CASSSTIVATTGELFL. The CDR3 bases are TGCGCCAGCAGCTCAACAATAGTGGCCACCACCGGGGAGCTGTTTCTT.

This sequence joins TRBV5-5 and TRBJ1-5; 11 bases are a match to TRBD1. V shed 4 bases, J shed 6 bases, and the junction held 3 bases outside the gene matches. The CDR3 consists of 14 residues. CDR1 and CDR2 from the germline V gene are SGHKS and YYEKEE (reference sequence). The CDR3 is CASSGQGAFQPQHF. The CDR3 bases are TGTGCCAGCAGCGGACAGGGGGCTTTTCAGCCCCAGCATTTT.

The sample holds one count of this clone. The chain links TRBV10-3 to TRBJ2-1; 10 positions match TRBD2. This CDR3 has 14 amino acids. The junction had 8 bases not matched to a gene; V was cut back by 10 bases and J by 5 bases. Germline-derived CDR1 and CDR2 are ENHRY and SYGVKD. As DNA, the CDR3 is TGTGCCACCCGAACTAGCGGGGCCAACAATGAGCAGTTCTTC. Translated, it gives CATRTSGANNEQFF.

The rearrangement uses TRBV11-3 and TRBJ1-2, with 12 bases lining up with TRBD1. From germline, CDR1 is SGHNT and CDR2 YENEEA. The CDR3 covers 15 residues. V lost 5 bases and J lost 5; bases outside the gene matches: 6. CDR3 region: CASSPGQGARYGYTF. The CDR3 DNA reads as TGTGCCAGCAGCCCGGGACAGGGGGCGCGGTATGGCTACACCTTC.

The rearrangement links TRBV13 to TRBJ1-3; tentative D call: TRBD1 (5 bases). The CDR3 consists of 14 residues. V was pared by 3 bases and J by 1 base, with 7 bases between. Germline V lookup: CDR1 PRHDT, CDR2 FYEKMQ (reference sequence). CDR3 in DNA: TGTGCCAGCAGCTTCCGGGGGTCTGGAAACACCATATATTTT. It encodes CASSFRGSGNTIYF. Using reference TRBV13 and TRBJ1-3 for the parts outside the CDR3, the full variable domain is AAGVIQSPRHLIKEKRETATLKCYPIPRHDTVYWYQQGPGQDPQFLISFYEKMQSDKGSIPDRFSAQQFSDYHSELNMSSLELGDSALYFCASSFRGSGNTIYFGEGSWLTVV.

The DNA for the CDR3 is TGTGCCAGCAGCCCGACTGTGAACACTGAAGCTTTCTTT. This encodes CASSPTVNTEAFF. V usage is TRBV7-8 and J usage is TRBJ1-1; D is undetermined. Trimming shortened V by 5 bases and J by 0 bases, and 7 bases separated the two germline ends. The germline V gene has CDR1 SGHVS and CDR2 FQNEAQ. This CDR3 has 13 amino acids.

J is TRBJ2-2 and V is TRBV9; D uncertain. The CDR3 is 14 amino acids. CDR1 is SGDLS and CDR2 is YYNGEE in the germline V gene. The V gene lost 1 base and the J gene lost 8 bases, with 12 bases spanning the gap. The CDR3 reads CASSVYDIRGELFF. The DNA of the CDR3 is TGTGCCAGCAGCGTATACGACATCAGGGGGGAGCTGTTTTTT.

V usage is TRBV5-1 and J usage is TRBJ2-5; perhaps TRBD2 as D (5 bases). The CDR3 length is 14 residues. Germline CDR1 is SGHRS and CDR2 is YFSETQ. The V gene lost 0 bases and the J gene lost 4 bases, with 10 bases spanning the gap. In nucleotides, the CDR3 is TGCGCCAGCAGCTTGGGGCTAGCAGGAGAGACCCAGTACTTC. Its protein product is CASSLGLAGETQYF.

This clone was counted between two and nine times. V gene TRBV4-2 combines with J gene TRBJ2-5; a weak D match, TRBD1 (5 bases). The CDR3 is 14 residues long. The germline V and J ends were trimmed by 5 bases and 0 bases, with 10 bases remaining between them. Per germline, CDR1 LGHNA and CDR2 YNFKEQ. The CDR3 DNA reads as TGTGCCAGCAGCTTGCAGGGTTACCAAGAGACCCAGTACTTC. This codes for CASSLQGYQETQYF.

The CDR3 coding sequence is TGTGCCAGCAGCTTCAGGGGCCTGGATGAAAAACTGTTTTTT. Protein: CASSFRGLDEKLFF. V gene TRBV5-4 combines with J gene TRBJ1-4; D is perhaps TRBD1 (6 bases). The CDR3 loop spans 14 amino acids. Germline CDR1 reads SGHNT; CDR2 reads YYREEE (reference sequence). Trimming took off 2 bases at V and 6 bases at J, with 11 bases between the two ends.

The chain carries TRBV7-9 and TRBJ2-1; D might be TRBD2 (5 bases). V was shortened by 5 bases and J by 0 bases, with 14 bases between the two germline ends. This CDR3 has 16 residues. Germline V gene data show CDR1 as SEHNR and CDR2 as FQNEAQ (reference sequence). In nucleotides, the CDR3 is TGTGCCAGCAGCCCTGGGTGGGAGAGCTCCTACAATGAGCAGTTCTTC. Translated: CASSPGWESSYNEQFF. Full variable domain (missing parts from reference TRBV7-9 and TRBJ2-1): DTGVSQNPRHKITKRGQNVTFRCDPISEHNRLYWYRQTLGQGPEFLTYFQNEAQLEKSRLLSDRFSAERPKGSFSTLEIQRTEQGDSAMYLCASSPGWESSYNEQFFGPGTRLTVL.

The CDR3 coding sequence is TGTGCCAGCATGAGAGACAGGGACCCATACAATGAGCAGTTCTTC. Translation: CASMRDRDPYNEQFF. The rearrangement joins TRBV27 to TRBJ2-1; 7 bases fit TRBD1. From germline, CDR1 is MNHEY and CDR2 SMNVEV (reference sequence). The CDR3 length is 15 residues. V lost 7 bases and J lost 4; bases outside the gene matches: 10.

The V call is TRBV30, the J call TRBJ1-1, with D tentatively TRBD1 (5 bases). CDR3 length equals 10 residues. Germline lookup yields CDR1 GTSNPN and CDR2 SVGIG (reference sequence). Trimming removed 5 bases from V and 10 bases from J, with 11 bases in between. CDR3 nucleotides: TGTGCCTGGGGAGGGGAAAGAGCTTTCTTT. Translation: CAWGGERAFF. The entire variable domain, with the rest obtained from reference TRBV30 and TRBJ1-1, is as follows: SQTIHQWPATLVQPVGSPLSLECTVEGTSNPNLYWYRQAAGRGLQLLFYSVGIGQISSEVPQNLSASRPQDRQFILSSKKLLLSDSGFYLCAWGGERAFFGQGTRLTVV.

This clone turned up a few times. The V and J genes are TRBV7-9 and TRBJ1-1, with D unresolved. CDR3 size: 13 residues. Trimming took 5 bases from V and 1 from J, leaving 8 bases between them. The germline gives CDR1 SEHNR, CDR2 FQNEAQ (reference sequence). The CDR3 reads CASSRERNTEAFF. Here the CDR3 DNA reads TGTGCCAGCAGCAGGGAGAGGAACACTGAAGCTTTCTTT.

This rearrangement joins TRBV7-2 to TRBJ1-5, with TRBD1 matching 9 bases. The CDR3 is made up of 15 amino acids. Germline V gene data show CDR1 as SGHTA and CDR2 as FQGNSA. With V trimmed by 5 bases and J by 4 bases, 6 bases remained unmatched. The CDR3 region is CASSAWDRENQPQHF. CDR3 bases: TGTGCCAGCAGCGCCTGGGACAGGGAAAATCAGCCCCAGCATTTT. The full variable domain, completed using reference TRBV7-2 and TRBJ1-5, is GAGVSQSPSNKVTEKGKDVELRCDPISGHTALYWYRQSLGQGLEFLIYFQGNSAPDKSGLPSDRFSAERTGGSVSTLTIQRTQQEDSAVYLCASSAWDRENQPQHFGDGTRLSIL.

This clone was detected only a few times. V usage is TRBV6-1 and J usage is TRBJ1-2; 7 nucleotides align to TRBD1. J gave up 2 bases and V 4 bases, and 4 bases lay outside the gene matches. There are 14 residues in the CDR3. Per germline, CDR1 MNHNS and CDR2 SASEGT. CDR3 bases: TGTGCCAGCAGTGCTACGGGACAGAACTATGGCTACACCTTC. This codes for CASSATGQNYGYTF.

This sequence joins TRBV29-1 and TRBJ2-3; 14 nucleotides agree with TRBD2. This CDR3 spans 19 amino acids. With 0 bases clipped from V and 4 bases from J, the junction kept 12 bases outside the gene matches. The germline gives CDR1 SQVTM, CDR2 ANQGSEA. CDR3: CSVEDRTSGGPLSPDTQYF. In DNA, the CDR3 is TGCAGCGTTGAAGATCGGACTAGCGGGGGGCCACTGTCCCCAGATACGCAGTATTTT.

The chain uses TRBV6-1 and TRBJ2-3; possibly TRBD1 for D (6 bases). V shed 5 bases and J shed 0 bases, with 12 bases lying between them. Germline lookup yields CDR1 MNHNS and CDR2 SASEGT. This CDR3 has 15 residues. The CDR3 DNA sequence: TGTGCCAGCAGTTCGAGACAGGCTAGCACAGATACGCAGTATTTT. As protein: CASSSRQASTDTQYF.